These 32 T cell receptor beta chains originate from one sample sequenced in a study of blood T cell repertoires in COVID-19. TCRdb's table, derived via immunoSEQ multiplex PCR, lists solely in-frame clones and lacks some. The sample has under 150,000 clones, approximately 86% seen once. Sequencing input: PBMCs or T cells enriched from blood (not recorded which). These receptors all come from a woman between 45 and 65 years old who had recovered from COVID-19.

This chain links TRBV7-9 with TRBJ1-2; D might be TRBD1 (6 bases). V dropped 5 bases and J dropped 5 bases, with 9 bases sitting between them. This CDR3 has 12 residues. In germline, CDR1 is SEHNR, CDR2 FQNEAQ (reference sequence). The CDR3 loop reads CASSLGHYGYTF. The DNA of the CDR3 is TGTGCCAGCAGCCTGGGACATTATGGCTACACCTTC. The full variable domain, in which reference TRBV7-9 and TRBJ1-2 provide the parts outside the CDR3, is DTGVSQNPRHKITKRGQNVTFRCDPISEHNRLYWYRQTLGQGPEFLTYFQNEAQLEKSRLLSDRFSAERPKGSFSTLEIQRTEQGDSAMYLCASSLGHYGYTFGSGTRLTVV.

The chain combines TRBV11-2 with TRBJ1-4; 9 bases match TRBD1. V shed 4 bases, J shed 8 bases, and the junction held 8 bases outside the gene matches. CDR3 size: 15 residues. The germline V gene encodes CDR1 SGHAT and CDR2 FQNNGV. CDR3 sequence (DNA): TGTGCCAGCAGCTACAGGGGGCTGGGTGGAGAAAAACTGTTTTTT. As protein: CASSYRGLGGEKLFF.

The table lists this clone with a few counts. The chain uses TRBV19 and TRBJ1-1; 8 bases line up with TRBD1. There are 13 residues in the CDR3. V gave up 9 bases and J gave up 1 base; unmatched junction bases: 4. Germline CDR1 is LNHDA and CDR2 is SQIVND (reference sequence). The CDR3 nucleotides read TGTGCCAGCTTTGGACAGGGGAACACTGAAGCTTTCTTT. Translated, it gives CASFGQGNTEAFF.

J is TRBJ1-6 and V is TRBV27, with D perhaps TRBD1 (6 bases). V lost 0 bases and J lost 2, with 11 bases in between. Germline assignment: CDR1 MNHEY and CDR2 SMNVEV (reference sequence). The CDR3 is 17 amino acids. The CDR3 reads CASSLSQTGTYNSPLHF. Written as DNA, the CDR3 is TGTGCCAGCAGTTTATCCCAAACAGGGACCTATAATTCACCCCTCCACTTT.

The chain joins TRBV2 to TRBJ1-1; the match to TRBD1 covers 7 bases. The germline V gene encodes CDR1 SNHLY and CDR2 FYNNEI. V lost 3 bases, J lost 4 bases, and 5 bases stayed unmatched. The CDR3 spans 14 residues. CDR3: CASSDPTGPTEAFF. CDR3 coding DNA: TGTGCCAGCAGTGACCCGACAGGGCCCACTGAAGCTTTCTTT. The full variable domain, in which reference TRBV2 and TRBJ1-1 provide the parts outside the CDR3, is EPEVTQTPSHQVTQMGQEVILRCVPISNHLYFYWYRQILGQKVEFLVSFYNNEISEKSEIFDDQFSVERPDGSNFTLKIRSTKLEDSAMYFCASSDPTGPTEAFFGQGTRLTVV.

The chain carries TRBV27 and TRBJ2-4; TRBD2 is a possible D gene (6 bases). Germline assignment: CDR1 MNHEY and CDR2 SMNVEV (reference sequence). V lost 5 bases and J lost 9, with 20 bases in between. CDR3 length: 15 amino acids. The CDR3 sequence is CASSPLWGDEVIQYF. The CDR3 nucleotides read TGTGCCAGCAGTCCCCTATGGGGGGACGAGGTCATTCAGTACTTC.

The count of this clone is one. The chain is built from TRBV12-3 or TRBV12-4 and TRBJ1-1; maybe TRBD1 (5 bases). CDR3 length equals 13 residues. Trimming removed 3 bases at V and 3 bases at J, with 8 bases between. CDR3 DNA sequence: TGTGCCAGCAGTTTGGGGCAGTACACTGAAGCTTTCTTT. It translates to CASSLGQYTEAFF.

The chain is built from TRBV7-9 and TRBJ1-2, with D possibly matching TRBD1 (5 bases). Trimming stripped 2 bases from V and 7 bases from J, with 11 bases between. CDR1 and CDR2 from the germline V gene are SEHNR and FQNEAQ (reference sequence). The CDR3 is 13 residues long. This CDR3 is CASSLPRRGGYTF. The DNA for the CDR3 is TGTGCCAGCAGCTTACCCCGGAGGGGTGGCTACACCTTC.

The DNA of the CDR3 is TGTGCCAGCAGCTTAGTGGCTGGCTACACCTTC. Translating gives CASSLVAGYTF. The chain is built from TRBV11-2 and TRBJ1-2; D call uncertain. Looked up from germline, CDR1 is SGHAT and CDR2 is FQNNGV. Trimming removed 1 base at V and 7 bases at J, with 4 bases between. The CDR3 is 11 amino acids.

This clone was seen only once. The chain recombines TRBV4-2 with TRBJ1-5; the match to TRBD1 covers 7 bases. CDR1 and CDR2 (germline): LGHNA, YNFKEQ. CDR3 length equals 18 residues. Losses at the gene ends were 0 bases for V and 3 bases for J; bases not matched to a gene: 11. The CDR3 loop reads CASSQDVGQGGLNQPQHF. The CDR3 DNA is TGTGCCAGCAGCCAAGATGTGGGGCAGGGGGGACTCAATCAGCCCCAGCATTTT.

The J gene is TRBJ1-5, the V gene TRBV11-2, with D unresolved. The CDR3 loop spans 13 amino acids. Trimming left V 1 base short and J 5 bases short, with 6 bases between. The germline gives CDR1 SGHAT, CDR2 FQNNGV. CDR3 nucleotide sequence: TGTGCCAGCAGCTTAGTTCTCGATCAGCCCCAGCATTTT. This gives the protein CASSLVLDQPQHF. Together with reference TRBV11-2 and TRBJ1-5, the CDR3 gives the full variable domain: EAGVAQSPRYKIIEKRQSVAFWCNPISGHATLYWYQQILGQGPKLLIQFQNNGVVDDSQLPKDRFSAERLKGVDSTLKIQPAKLEDSAVYLCASSLVLDQPQHFGDGTRLSIL.

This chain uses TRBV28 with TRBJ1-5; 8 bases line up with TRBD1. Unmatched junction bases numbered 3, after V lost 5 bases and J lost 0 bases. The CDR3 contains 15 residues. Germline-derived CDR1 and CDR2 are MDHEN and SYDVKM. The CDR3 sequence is CASSPRGHSNQPQHF. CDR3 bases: TGTGCCAGCAGTCCCAGGGGGCATAGCAATCAGCCCCAGCATTTT. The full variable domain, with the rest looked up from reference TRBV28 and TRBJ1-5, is DVKVTQSSRYLVKRTGEKVFLECVQDMDHENMFWYRQDPGLGLRLIYFSYDVKMKEKGDIPEGYSVSREKKERFSLILESASTNQTSMYLCASSPRGHSNQPQHFGDGTRLSIL.

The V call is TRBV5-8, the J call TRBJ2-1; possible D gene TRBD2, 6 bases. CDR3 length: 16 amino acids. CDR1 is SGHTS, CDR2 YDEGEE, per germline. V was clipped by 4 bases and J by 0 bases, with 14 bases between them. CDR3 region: CASSRRVGGSYNEQFF. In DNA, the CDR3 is TGTGCCAGCAGCCGTAGGGTGGGGGGCTCCTACAATGAGCAGTTCTTC. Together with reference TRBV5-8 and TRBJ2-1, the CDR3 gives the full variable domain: EAGVTQSPTHLIKTRGQQATLRCSPISGHTSVYWYQQALGLGLQFLLWYDEGEERNRGNFPPRFSGRQFPNYSSELNVNALELEDSALYLCASSRRVGGSYNEQFFGPGTRLTVL.

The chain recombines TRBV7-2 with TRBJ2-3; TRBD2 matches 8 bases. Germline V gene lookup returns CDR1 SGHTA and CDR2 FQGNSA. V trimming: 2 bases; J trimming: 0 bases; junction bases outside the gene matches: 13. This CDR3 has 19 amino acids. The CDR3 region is CASSLTLSGGGSSTDTQYF. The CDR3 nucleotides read TGTGCCAGCAGCTTAACGTTATCGGGCGGGGGGAGTAGCACAGATACGCAGTATTTT.

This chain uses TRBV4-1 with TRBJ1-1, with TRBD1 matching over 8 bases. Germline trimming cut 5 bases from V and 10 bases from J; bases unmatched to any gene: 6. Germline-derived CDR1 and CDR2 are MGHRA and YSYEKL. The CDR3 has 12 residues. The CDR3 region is CASSLDRERAFF. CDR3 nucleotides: TGCGCCAGCAGCTTGGACAGGGAGCGAGCTTTCTTT.

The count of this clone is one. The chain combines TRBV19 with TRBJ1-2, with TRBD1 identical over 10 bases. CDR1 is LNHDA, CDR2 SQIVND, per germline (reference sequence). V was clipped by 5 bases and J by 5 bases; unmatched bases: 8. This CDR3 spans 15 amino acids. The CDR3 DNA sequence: TGTGCCAGTAGTCCGGACTGGACAGGGGGATATGGCTACACCTTC. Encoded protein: CASSPDWTGGYGYTF.

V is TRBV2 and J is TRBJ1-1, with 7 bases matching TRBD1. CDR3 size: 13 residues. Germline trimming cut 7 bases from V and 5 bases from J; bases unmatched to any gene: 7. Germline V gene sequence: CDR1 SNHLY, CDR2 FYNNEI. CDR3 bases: TGTGCCAGCACCCTGACAGGGCCTACTGAAGCTTTCTTT. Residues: CASTLTGPTEAFF. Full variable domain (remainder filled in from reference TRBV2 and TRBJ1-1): EPEVTQTPSHQVTQMGQEVILRCVPISNHLYFYWYRQILGQKVEFLVSFYNNEISEKSEIFDDQFSVERPDGSNFTLKIRSTKLEDSAMYFCASTLTGPTEAFFGQGTRLTVV.

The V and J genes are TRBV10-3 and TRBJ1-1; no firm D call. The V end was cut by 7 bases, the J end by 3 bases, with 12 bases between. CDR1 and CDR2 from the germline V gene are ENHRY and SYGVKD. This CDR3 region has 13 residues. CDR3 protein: CAIKAGMDTEAFF. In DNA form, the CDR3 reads TGTGCCATCAAGGCGGGGATGGACACTGAAGCTTTCTTT.

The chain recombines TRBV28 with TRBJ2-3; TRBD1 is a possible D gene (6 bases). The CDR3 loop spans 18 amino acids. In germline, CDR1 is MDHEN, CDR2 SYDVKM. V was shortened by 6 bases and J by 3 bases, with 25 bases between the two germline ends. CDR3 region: CASSPWRDRTKATDTQYF. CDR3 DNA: TGTGCCAGCAGCCCATGGCGAGACAGGACGAAGGCTACAGATACGCAGTATTTT.

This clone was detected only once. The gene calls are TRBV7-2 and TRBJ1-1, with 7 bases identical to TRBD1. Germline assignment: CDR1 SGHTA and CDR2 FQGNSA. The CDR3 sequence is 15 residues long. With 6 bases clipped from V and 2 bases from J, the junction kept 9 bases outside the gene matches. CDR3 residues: CASRPDRDGNTEAFF. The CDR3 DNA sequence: TGTGCCAGCAGGCCTGACAGGGACGGAAACACTGAAGCTTTCTTT.

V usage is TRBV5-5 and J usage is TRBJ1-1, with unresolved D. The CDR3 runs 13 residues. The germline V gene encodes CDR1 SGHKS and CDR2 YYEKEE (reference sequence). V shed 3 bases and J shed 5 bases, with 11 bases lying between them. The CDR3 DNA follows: TGTGCCAGCAGCTATACACCTCTGACTGAAGCTTTCTTT. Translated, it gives CASSYTPLTEAFF.

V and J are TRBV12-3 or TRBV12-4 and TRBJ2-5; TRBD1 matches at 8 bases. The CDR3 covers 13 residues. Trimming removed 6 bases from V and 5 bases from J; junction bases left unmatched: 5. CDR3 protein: CASSRTGSETQYF. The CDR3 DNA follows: TGTGCCAGCAGCCGGACAGGGTCCGAGACCCAGTACTTC.

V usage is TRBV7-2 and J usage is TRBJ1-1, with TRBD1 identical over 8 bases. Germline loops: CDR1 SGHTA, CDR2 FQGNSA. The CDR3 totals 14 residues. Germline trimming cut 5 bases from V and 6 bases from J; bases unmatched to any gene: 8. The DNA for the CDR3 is TGTGCCAGCAGCATAAGCAGGGGGCGTGCTGAAGCTTTCTTT. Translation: CASSISRGRAEAFF.

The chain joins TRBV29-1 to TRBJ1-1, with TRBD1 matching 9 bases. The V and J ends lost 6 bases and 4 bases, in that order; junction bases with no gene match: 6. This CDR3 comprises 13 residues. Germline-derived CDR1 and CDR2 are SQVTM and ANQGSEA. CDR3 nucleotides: TGCAGCGTCTCCGGGACAGGGCCCACTGAAGCTTTCTTT. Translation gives CSVSGTGPTEAFF.

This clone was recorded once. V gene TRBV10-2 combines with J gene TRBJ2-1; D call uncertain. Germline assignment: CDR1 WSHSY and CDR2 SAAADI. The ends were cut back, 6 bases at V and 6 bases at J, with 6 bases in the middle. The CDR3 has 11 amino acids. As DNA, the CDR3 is TGCGCCAGCAGAACCGGCAATGAGCAGTTCTTC. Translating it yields CASRTGNEQFF.

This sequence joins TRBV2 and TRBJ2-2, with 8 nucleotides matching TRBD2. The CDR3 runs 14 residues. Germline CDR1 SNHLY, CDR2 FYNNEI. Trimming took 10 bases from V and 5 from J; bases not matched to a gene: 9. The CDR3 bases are TGTGCCATCGCCCCGGGGGGGCCTACCGGGGAGCTGTTTTTT. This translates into CAIAPGGPTGELFF. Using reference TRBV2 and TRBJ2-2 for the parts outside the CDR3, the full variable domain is EPEVTQTPSHQVTQMGQEVILRCVPISNHLYFYWYRQILGQKVEFLVSFYNNEISEKSEIFDDQFSVERPDGSNFTLKIRSTKLEDSAMYFCAIAPGGPTGELFFGEGSRLTVL.

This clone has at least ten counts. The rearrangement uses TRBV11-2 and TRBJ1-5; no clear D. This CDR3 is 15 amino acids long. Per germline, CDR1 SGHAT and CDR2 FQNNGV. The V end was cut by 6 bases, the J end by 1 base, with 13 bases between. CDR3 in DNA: TGTGCCAGCAGTCTCGGGCCGGGGAGCAATCAGCCCCAGCATTTT. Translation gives CASSLGPGSNQPQHF.

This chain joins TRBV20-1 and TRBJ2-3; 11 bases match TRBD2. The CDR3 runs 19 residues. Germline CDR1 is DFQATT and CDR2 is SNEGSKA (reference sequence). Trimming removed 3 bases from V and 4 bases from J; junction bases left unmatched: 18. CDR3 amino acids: CSASPIGASGGYSPDTQYF. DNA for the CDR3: TGCAGTGCTAGTCCCATCGGAGCTAGCGGGGGGTACTCTCCAGATACGCAGTATTTT.

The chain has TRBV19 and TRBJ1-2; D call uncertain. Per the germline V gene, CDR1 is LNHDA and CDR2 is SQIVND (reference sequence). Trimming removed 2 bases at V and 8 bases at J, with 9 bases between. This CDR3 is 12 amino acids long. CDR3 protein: CASSISLEGYTF. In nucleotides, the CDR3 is TGTGCCAGTAGTATATCTCTGGAGGGCTACACCTTC.

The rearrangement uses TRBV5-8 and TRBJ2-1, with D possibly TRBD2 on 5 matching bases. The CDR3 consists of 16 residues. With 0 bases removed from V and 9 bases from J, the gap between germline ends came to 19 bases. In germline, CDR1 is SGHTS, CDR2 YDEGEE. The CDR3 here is CASSLGLAESRGEQFF. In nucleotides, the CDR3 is TGTGCCAGCAGCTTGGGACTTGCGGAGTCTCGGGGTGAGCAGTTCTTC.

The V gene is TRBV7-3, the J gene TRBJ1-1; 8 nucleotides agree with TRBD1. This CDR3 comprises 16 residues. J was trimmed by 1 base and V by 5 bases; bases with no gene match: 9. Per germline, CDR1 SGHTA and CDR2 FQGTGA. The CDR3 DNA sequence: TGTGCCAGCAGCCGGGGGACAGGTCGCGGGAACACTGAAGCTTTCTTT. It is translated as CASSRGTGRGNTEAFF.

CDR3: CAISVSSGGGPSTDTQYF. DNA for the CDR3: TGTGCCATCAGCGTATCTAGCGGGGGGGGCCCTAGCACAGATACGCAGTATTTT. The rearrangement joins TRBV10-3 to TRBJ2-3; 12 bases map to TRBD2. The CDR3 extends over 18 amino acids. V lost 6 bases, J lost 0 bases, and 10 bases stayed unmatched. Germline loops: CDR1 ENHRY, CDR2 SYGVKD.